These 22 T cell receptor beta chains share one sample of origin, sequenced in a study of CD8+CD57+ T cells in acquired aplastic anemia. The study profiled TCR beta VDJ and CDR3 using genomic DNA as template. A single record per CDR3 protein comes from TCRdb applying MiXCR to the reads. The sample includes under 350,000 distinct CDR3 sequences, 55% to 60% of them seen just once. Material for sequencing was sorted CD4+, CD8+, or CD8+CD57+ T cells (not recorded which) from PBMCs. The receptors stem from a human donor with severe aplastic anemia or a healthy control (not recorded which).

The chain couples TRBV25-1 to TRBJ2-7, with 9 bases matching TRBD1. The germline V gene encodes CDR1 MGHDK and CDR2 SYGVNS. V gave up 2 bases and J gave up 5 bases; unmatched junction bases: 4. The CDR3 length is 14 residues. Here the CDR3 reads CASSEPGQGNEQYF. CDR3 sequence (DNA): TGTGCCAGCAGTGAACCGGGACAGGGCAACGAGCAGTACTTC.

The chain couples TRBV20-1 to TRBJ2-1; the D call may be TRBD1 or TRBD2 (5 bases each). There are 13 residues in the CDR3. V gave up 5 bases and J gave up 6 bases, with 14 bases separating them. Per germline, CDR1 DFQATT and CDR2 SNEGSKA (reference sequence). The CDR3 is CSAPKGTINEQFF. The CDR3 DNA sequence: TGCAGTGCTCCGAAGGGGACGATCAATGAGCAGTTCTTC.

This chain links TRBV7-9 with TRBJ2-3; no clear D gene. Per germline, CDR1 SEHNR and CDR2 FQNEAQ (reference sequence). Trimming removed 3 bases at V and 2 bases at J, with 15 bases between. The CDR3 consists of 16 residues. The CDR3: CASSLAIAGNTDTQYF. The CDR3 nucleotides read TGTGCCAGCAGCTTGGCCATCGCAGGAAACACAGATACGCAGTATTTT.

The table lists this clonotype with many counts. This sequence joins TRBV7-3 and TRBJ2-3; D might be TRBD1 or TRBD2, each matching 5 bases. V was clipped by 5 bases and J by 2 bases, with 14 bases between them. This CDR3 spans 15 amino acids. Germline V lookup: CDR1 SGHTA, CDR2 FQGTGA. The chain's CDR3 is CASSPGQVNTDTQYF. The DNA for the CDR3 is TGTGCCAGCAGCCCGGGGCAGGTCAACACAGATACGCAGTATTTT.

Points on this clonotype: It is likely a read error, because the conserved phenylalanine at the end of the CDR3 is missing. The V call is TRBV7-7, the J call TRBJ2-1; 11 positions match TRBD2. The CDR3 sequence is 16 residues long. The germline V gene encodes CDR1 SSHAT and CDR2 FNYEAQ (reference sequence). The CDR3 loop is CASSLGATSGAVEQFS. The CDR3 coding sequence is TGTGCTAGCAGCTTAGGGGCGACTAGCGGGGCTGTTGAGCAGTTCTCC.

CDR3 sequence reads: CATSSYLGQISYNEQFF. CDR3 DNA: TGTGCCACCAGCAGCTACCTGGGACAGATCTCTTACAATGAGCAGTTCTTC. The J gene is TRBJ2-1, the V gene TRBV15, with 7 bases identical to TRBD1. J lost 4 bases, V lost 3 bases, and 12 bases had no gene match. Germline V gives CDR1 LNHNV, CDR2 YYDKDF (reference sequence). The CDR3 sequence is 17 residues long.

V usage is TRBV5-6 and J usage is TRBJ2-7, with D tentatively TRBD2 (5 bases). The CDR3 runs 14 residues. The germline gives CDR1 SGHDT, CDR2 YYEEEE. V was clipped by 4 bases and J by 3 bases, with 14 bases between them. CDR3 DNA: TGTGCCAGCAGCCAAGATATCGGGGACTACGAGCAGTACTTC. It specifies CASSQDIGDYEQYF.

Many counts were recorded for this clonotype. The chain carries TRBV2 and TRBJ1-4; D may be TRBD1 (5 bases). The germline V gene has CDR1 SNHLY and CDR2 FYNNEI. Trimming removed 3 bases from V and 4 bases from J, with 12 bases in between. The CDR3 loop spans 15 amino acids. The CDR3 is CASSDQAGGNEKLFF. Here the CDR3 DNA reads TGTGCCAGCAGTGACCAGGCTGGGGGTAATGAAAAACTGTTTTTT.

The chain combines TRBV10-1 with TRBJ2-2; D is unresolved. Germline V lookup: CDR1 WNHNN, CDR2 SYGVQD (reference sequence). The CDR3 extends over 13 amino acids. V lost 3 bases, J lost 3 bases, and 5 bases lay in between. CDR3: CASSDPYTGELFF. CDR3 coding DNA: TGCGCCAGCAGTGACCCGTACACCGGGGAGCTGTTTTTT.

This clonotype came up many times. The chain links TRBV5-1 to TRBJ1-2; 7 bases fit TRBD1. Trimming cost V 2 bases and J 4 bases; bases outside gene matches: 8. Looked up from germline, CDR1 is SGHRS and CDR2 is YFSETQ. CDR3 size: 15 residues. The CDR3 here is CASSFGTAGAYGYTF. The CDR3 DNA reads as TGCGCCAGCAGCTTTGGGACAGCCGGTGCCTATGGCTACACCTTC.

Only one count was recorded for this clonotype. V and J are TRBV11-3 and TRBJ2-5, with D hard to call. The CDR3 sequence is 13 residues long. V was clipped by 2 bases and J by 4 bases, with 8 bases between them. Germline lookup yields CDR1 SGHNT and CDR2 YENEEA. The CDR3 DNA reads TGTGCCAGCAGCTTACGAGCGTCAGAGACCCAGTACTTC. Translating it yields CASSLRASETQYF.

This clonotype occurred a few times. This chain links TRBV15 with TRBJ2-1, with 7 bases identical to TRBD1. Per the germline V gene, CDR1 is LNHNV and CDR2 is YYDKDF (reference sequence). This CDR3 region has 16 residues. J was trimmed by 6 bases and V by 0 bases; bases with no gene match: 8. CDR3 in amino acids: CATSRDSGTVFNEQFF. Written as DNA, the CDR3 is TGTGCCACCAGCAGAGATTCCGGGACAGTCTTCAATGAGCAGTTCTTC.

This clonotype was detected many times. The rearrangement links TRBV19 to TRBJ2-7; perhaps TRBD1 as D (5 bases). This CDR3 has 17 residues. V lost 3 bases and J 4 bases, leaving 22 bases between the germline ends. CDR1 and CDR2 (germline): LNHDA, SQIVND (reference sequence). CDR3 sequence reads: CASSMGSDSTIPYEQYF. The CDR3 nucleotides read TGTGCCAGTAGTATGGGTTCCGACAGCACCATCCCTTACGAGCAGTACTTC. Variable domain in full (rest from reference TRBV19 and TRBJ2-7): DGGITQSPKYLFRKEGQNVTLSCEQNLNHDAMYWYRQDPGQGLRLIYYSQIVNDFQKGDIAEGYSVSREKKESFPLTVTSAQKNPTAFYLCASSMGSDSTIPYEQYFGPGTRLTVT.

This clonotype occurred a few times. CDR3 bases: TGTGCCAGCAGCTTTGGACGGAGGGAGGGAATTGGCACTGAAGCTTTCTTT. Its translation: CASSFGRREGIGTEAFF. The chain has TRBV7-8 and TRBJ1-1, with D uncertain. Between the trimmed V and J ends, which lost 3 bases and 4 bases, there was a span of 21 bases. Per germline, CDR1 SGHVS and CDR2 FQNEAQ. The CDR3 contains 17 residues.

Regarding this clonotype: This CDR3 fails to terminate in the conserved phenylalanine or tryptophan, so it likely reflects a read error. The CDR3 region is CASSVATEGRGYTL. CDR3 sequence (DNA): TGTGCCAGCAGCGTAGCTACGGAGGGTAGGGGCTACACCCTC. This chain uses TRBV9 with TRBJ1-2; D gene unclear. The CDR3 spans 14 residues. Germline V gene lookup returns CDR1 SGDLS and CDR2 YYNGEE. V was cut by 0 bases and J by 8 bases, with 14 bases left in between.

Worth noting for this clonotype: One end of the junction fails to match germline, which may point to a read error. The chain combines TRBV20-1 with TRBJ1-6, with a weak D call TRBD1 (6 bases). The CDR3 contains 14 residues. CDR1 DFQATT and CDR2 SNEGSKA come from the germline V gene (reference sequence). The DNA for the CDR3 is TGCAGTGCACCGCGGGGGGGCTATAACTCACCCCTCCACTTT. This sequence encodes CSAPRGGYNSPLHF.

This clonotype was found many times. The chain recombines TRBV7-9 with TRBJ1-5; D uncertain. V lost 1 base and J lost 2, with 6 bases in between. CDR3 length: 14 residues. The germline gives CDR1 SEHNR, CDR2 FQNEAQ (reference sequence). CDR3 sequence (DNA): TGTGCCAGCAGCTTAGAGGGAGGCAATCAGCCCCAGCATTTT. Translation: CASSLEGGNQPQHF.

The V call is TRBV2, the J call TRBJ1-1; D is possibly TRBD1 (6 bases). CDR3 length: 15 amino acids. Germline-derived CDR1 and CDR2 are SNHLY and FYNNEI. Deletions cut 0 bases from V and 0 bases from J, with 8 bases between. The CDR3 nucleotides read TGTGCCAGCAGTGAAGCGCGGACAGTGAACACTGAAGCTTTCTTT. Encoded protein: CASSEARTVNTEAFF.

This clonotype was recorded many times. The rearrangement links TRBV5-1 to TRBJ2-5; TRBD2 aligns across 11 bases. Trimming cost V 7 bases and J 2 bases; bases outside gene matches: 1. Germline loops: CDR1 SGHRS, CDR2 YFSETQ. This CDR3 is built from 13 residues. The CDR3 loop is CASWTSGQETQYF. Here the CDR3 DNA reads TGCGCCAGCTGGACTAGCGGGCAAGAGACCCAGTACTTC.

The V call is TRBV24-1, the J call TRBJ1-2, with D uncertain. This CDR3 has 12 residues. Between the trimmed V and J ends, which lost 9 bases and 2 bases, there was a span of 9 bases. Germline CDR1 and CDR2: KGHDR and SFDVKD. The CDR3 coding sequence is TGTGCCACCTCCGCCGTAAACTATGGCTACACCTTC. As protein: CATSAVNYGYTF.

This clonotype was detected ten times or more. This sequence joins TRBV7-8 and TRBJ1-1; no clear D. V lost 6 bases and J 0 bases, leaving 2 bases between the germline ends. Germline values: CDR1 SGHVS, CDR2 FQNEAQ. This CDR3 is 11 amino acids long. CDR3 bases: TGTGCCAGCAGATTGAACACTGAAGCTTTCTTT. Its protein product is CASRLNTEAFF. The full variable domain, rest sourced from reference TRBV7-8 and TRBJ1-1, is GAGVSQSPRYKVAKRGQDVALRCDPISGHVSLFWYQQALGQGPEFLTYFQNEAQLDKSGLPSDRFFAERPEGSVSTLKIQRTQQEDSAVYLCASRLNTEAFFGQGTRLTVV.

J is TRBJ1-6 and V is TRBV10-3; 7 nucleotides match TRBD1. The germline V gene encodes CDR1 ENHRY and CDR2 SYGVKD. This CDR3 contains 15 residues. The J segment lost 6 bases and the V segment lost 10 bases, leaving 12 bases of the junction unmatched. Here the CDR3 DNA reads TGTGCCACCGGTGGATCCGGGACAGCTAATTCACCCCTCCACTTT. It yields the protein CATGGSGTANSPLHF.